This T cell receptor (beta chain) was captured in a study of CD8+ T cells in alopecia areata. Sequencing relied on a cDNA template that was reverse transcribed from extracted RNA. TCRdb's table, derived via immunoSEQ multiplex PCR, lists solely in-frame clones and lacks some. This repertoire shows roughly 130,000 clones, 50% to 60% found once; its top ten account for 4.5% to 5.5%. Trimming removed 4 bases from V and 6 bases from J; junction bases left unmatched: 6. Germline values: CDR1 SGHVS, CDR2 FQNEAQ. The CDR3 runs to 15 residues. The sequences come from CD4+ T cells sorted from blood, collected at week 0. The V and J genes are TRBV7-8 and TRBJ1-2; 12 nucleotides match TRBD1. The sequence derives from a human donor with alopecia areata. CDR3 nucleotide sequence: TGTGCCAGCAGCTCGCGGGACAGGGGGCTTAATGGCTACACCTTC. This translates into CASSSRDRGLNGYTF. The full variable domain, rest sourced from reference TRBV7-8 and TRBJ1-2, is GAGVSQSPRYKVAKRGQDVALRCDPISGHVSLFWYQQALGQGPEFLTYFQNEAQLDKSGLPSDRFFAERPEGSVSTLKIQRTQQEDSAVYLCASSSRDRGLNGYTFGSGTRLTVV.